These 27 T cell receptor beta chains came from one sample sequenced in a study of radiation and T cells in renal cell carcinoma. Profiling relied on immunoSEQ multiplex PCR, and the TCRdb table lists in-frame clones only, not all of them. The sample includes about 130,000 clones, more than 70% seen only once; the top ten take approximately 12%. The time point denotes: baseline pretreatment blood. Described treatment: 15 Gy SBRT to primary tumor, nephrectomy 4 weeks later. The sample here was blood, taken from a patient whose treatment included radiotherapy and nephrectomy. These receptors originate from a woman between 45 and 60 years old with renal cell carcinoma.

V is TRBV7-2 and J is TRBJ2-1; possible D gene TRBD2, 6 bases. Trimming stripped 5 bases from V and 7 bases from J, with 18 bases between. Per germline, CDR1 SGHTA and CDR2 FQGNSA. This CDR3 spans 15 amino acids. This CDR3 is CASSLTGEARNEQFF. CDR3 DNA: TGTGCCAGCAGCCTCACGGGGGAGGCTCGTAATGAGCAGTTCTTC.

This clone was counted a single time. The gene calls are TRBV19 and TRBJ2-3; TRBD1 agrees at 7 bases. Germline V CDR1 and CDR2: LNHDA, SQIVND (reference sequence). Losses at the gene ends were 1 base for V and 4 bases for J; bases not matched to a gene: 2. The CDR3 loop spans 14 amino acids. The CDR3 is CASSIGQGADTQYF. In nucleotides, the CDR3 is TGTGCCAGTAGTATAGGACAGGGCGCAGATACGCAGTATTTT.

The rearrangement links TRBV5-1 to TRBJ1-2; maybe TRBD1 (5 bases). The CDR3 is 15 residues long. Germline CDR1 SGHRS, CDR2 YFSETQ. Trimming stripped 0 bases from V and 6 bases from J, with 15 bases between. The CDR3 nucleotides are TGCGCCAGCAGCTTGGAAGGCAGGGATTATGATGGCTACACCTTC. Translation: CASSLEGRDYDGYTF. The full variable domain, with the rest looked up from reference TRBV5-1 and TRBJ1-2, is KAGVTQTPRYLIKTRGQQVTLSCSPISGHRSVSWYQQTPGQGLQFLFEYFSETQRNKGNFPGRFSGRQFSNSRSEMNVSTLELGDSALYLCASSLEGRDYDGYTFGSGTRLTVV.

The genes are TRBV6-5 and TRBJ1-1; D unclear. CDR3 length: 15 residues. CDR1 is MNHEY, CDR2 SVGAGI, per germline. V dropped 4 bases and J dropped 4 bases, with 16 bases sitting between them. CDR3 bases: TGTGCCAGCAGTTCCCTTGGGAGGTTAGGCACTGAAGCTTTCTTT. It codes for CASSSLGRLGTEAFF.

The V and J genes are TRBV7-2 and TRBJ2-1, with 9 bases aligning to TRBD2. V lost 1 base to trimming and J lost 1 base; unmatched junction nucleotides: 2. The CDR3 runs 16 residues. Per the germline V gene, CDR1 is SGHTA and CDR2 is FQGNSA. CDR3 sequence reads: CASSLGAGGSYNEQFF. The CDR3 DNA is TGTGCCAGCAGCTTAGGAGCGGGGGGTTCCTACAATGAGCAGTTCTTC.

A single count supports this clone. This sequence joins TRBV2 and TRBJ2-1; 11 bases are a match to TRBD2. The CDR3 sequence is 17 residues long. Trimming cost V 8 bases and J 2 bases; bases outside gene matches: 11. Germline values: CDR1 SNHLY, CDR2 FYNNEI. The CDR3, as DNA: TGTGCCAGCCCCGGTGGCGTAGCGGGGGGGACCTACAATGAGCAGTTCTTC. Translating gives CASPGGVAGGTYNEQFF.

This chain links TRBV4-2 with TRBJ2-7, with TRBD2 identical over 12 bases. The germline V gene has CDR1 LGHNA and CDR2 YNFKEQ. The CDR3 sequence is 18 residues long. With V trimmed by 3 bases and J by 5 bases, 14 bases remained unmatched. For the CDR3, the DNA is TGTGCCAGCAGCCAGGTACTAGCGGGGGGTACTAGTCCCCACGAGCAGTACTTC. Translated: CASSQVLAGGTSPHEQYF.

V and J are TRBV18 and TRBJ2-1; 9 nucleotides line up with TRBD2. This CDR3 comprises 15 residues. Trimming took 2 bases from V and 7 from J; bases not matched to a gene: 6. CDR1 and CDR2 from the germline V gene are KGHSH and LQKENI. The DNA of the CDR3 is TGTGCCAGCTCACCAAGCGCTAGCGGGGAGAATGAGCAGTTCTTC. Translation: CASSPSASGENEQFF.

The chain carries TRBV7-9 and TRBJ2-7; D may be TRBD1 (5 bases). This CDR3 has 14 residues. Trimming stripped 1 base from V and 2 bases from J, with 9 bases between. Germline-derived CDR1 and CDR2 are SEHNR and FQNEAQ (reference sequence). The CDR3 nucleotides read TGTGCCAGCAGCTTAGATGCAGGGCCCTACGAGCAGTACTTC. It is translated as CASSLDAGPYEQYF.

V usage is TRBV7-6 and J usage is TRBJ2-1; TRBD1 matches 8 bases. J gave up 4 bases and V 3 bases, and 5 bases lay outside the gene matches. This CDR3 is 15 amino acids long. The germline V gene has CDR1 SGHVS and CDR2 FNYEAQ. CDR3 in DNA: TGTGCCAGCAGCTTTACAGGGGGGCAGTACAATGAGCAGTTCTTC. Translating gives CASSFTGGQYNEQFF.

The chain is built from TRBV5-1 and TRBJ2-1, with TRBD1 matching 8 bases. This CDR3 contains 15 residues. Losses at the gene ends were 5 bases for V and 0 bases for J; bases not matched to a gene: 4. Germline lookup yields CDR1 SGHRS and CDR2 YFSETQ. The CDR3 DNA reads TGCGCCAGCAGTTCAGGACAGGGCTCCTACAATGAGCAGTTCTTC. It is translated as CASSSGQGSYNEQFF.

Comment on this clone: At one of its ends the junction is not consistent with the germline gene, which may arise from a read error. This rearrangement joins TRBV7-2 to TRBJ2-1; possibly TRBD1 for D (5 bases). CDR3 size: 13 residues. Germline CDR1 is SGHTA and CDR2 is FQGNSA. This CDR3 reads CASSLERGGAWVF. The CDR3 bases are TGTGCCAGCAGCTTAGAGCGTGGTGGGGCTTGGGTCTTC.

This chain connects TRBV14 to TRBJ2-1, with D unclear. V was trimmed by 3 bases and J by 3 bases, leaving 15 bases between them. CDR3 length equals 16 residues. Germline CDR1 is SGHDN and CDR2 is FVKESK. The DNA for the CDR3 is TGTGCCAGCAGCCAGAAGGTGGGGTCAGTCTACAATGAGCAGTTCTTC. This encodes CASSQKVGSVYNEQFF.

The chain joins TRBV19 to TRBJ1-3; no definite D call. CDR3 length: 14 residues. Trimming cost V 6 bases and J 0 bases, with 9 bases left between them. CDR1 and CDR2 (germline): LNHDA, SQIVND (reference sequence). DNA for the CDR3: TGTGCCAGTAGGGTCACGGGCTCTGGAAACACCATATATTTT. Its protein is CASRVTGSGNTIYF.

J is TRBJ1-3 and V is TRBV7-1; possible D gene TRBD1, 6 bases. TRBV7-1 is designated an ORF whose function remains uncertain. The V and J ends lost 5 bases and 2 bases respectively, with 16 bases between them. CDR3 size: 16 residues. CDR3 coding DNA: TGTGCCAGCAGCCCAAGGACAGTCACGGCTGGAAACACCATATATTTT. It yields the protein CASSPRTVTAGNTIYF.

The CDR3 region has the DNA TGTGCCAGCAGCTCATCCCCGGGACAGGGGGCCTACGAGCAGTACTTC. Its protein product is CASSSSPGQGAYEQYF. The rearrangement uses TRBV7-9 and TRBJ2-7; 11 nucleotides align to TRBD1. Germline CDR1 and CDR2: SEHNR and FQNEAQ (reference sequence). The CDR3 totals 16 residues. The V segment lost 4 bases and the J segment 2 bases; nucleotides outside the gene matches: 7. Filled out from reference TRBV7-9 and TRBJ2-7, the complete variable domain reads DTGVSQNPRHKITKRGQNVTFRCDPISEHNRLYWYRQTLGQGPEFLTYFQNEAQLEKSRLLSDRFSAERPKGSFSTLEIQRTEQGDSAMYLCASSSSPGQGAYEQYFGPGTRLTVT.

This clone was seen a single time. V usage is TRBV25-1 and J usage is TRBJ1-1, with D possibly matching TRBD1 (5 bases). V lost 1 base to trimming and J lost 8 bases, with 14 bases between them. The length of the CDR3 is 14 residues. CDR1 is MGHDK, CDR2 SYGVNS, per germline. In DNA, the CDR3 is TGTGCCAGCAGTGAATGGGGGAGGGCCCGAGAAGCTTTCTTT. Protein sequence: CASSEWGRAREAFF.

The V and J genes are TRBV2 and TRBJ1-2; D gene unclear. The CDR3 length is 11 residues. Trimming took off 6 bases at V and 7 bases at J, with 9 bases between the two ends. CDR1 SNHLY and CDR2 FYNNEI come from the germline V gene. The chain's CDR3 is CASRSMGGYTF. The CDR3 region has the DNA TGTGCCAGCAGGTCGATGGGTGGCTACACCTTC.

This rearrangement joins TRBV13 to TRBJ2-1, with a possible D match to TRBD1 (5 bases). The V and J ends lost 5 bases and 6 bases respectively, with 23 bases between them. Looked up from germline, CDR1 is PRHDT and CDR2 is FYEKMQ (reference sequence). The CDR3 sequence is 17 residues long. The CDR3 DNA is TGTGCCAGCAGCCGGACGATAGGACAAACGATCCCCAATGAGCAGTTCTTC. Amino acids: CASSRTIGQTIPNEQFF. Using reference TRBV13 and TRBJ2-1 for the parts outside the CDR3, the full variable domain is AAGVIQSPRHLIKEKRETATLKCYPIPRHDTVYWYQQGPGQDPQFLISFYEKMQSDKGSIPDRFSAQQFSDYHSELNMSSLELGDSALYFCASSRTIGQTIPNEQFFGPGTRLTVL.

This clone was seen a handful of times. This chain joins TRBV10-2 and TRBJ1-5; TRBD1 matches at 8 bases. This CDR3 region has 14 residues. Per germline, CDR1 WSHSY and CDR2 SAAADI. Trimming took 6 bases from V and 0 from J; bases not matched to a gene: 1. The CDR3 DNA reads as TGCGCCAGCAGGGACAGGGCTAGCAATCAGCCCCAGCATTTT. Protein: CASRDRASNQPQHF.

This chain joins TRBV5-1 and TRBJ1-4; tentative D call: TRBD1 (5 bases). Trimming took off 0 bases at V and 0 bases at J, with 6 bases between the two ends. The V gene's germline CDR1 is SGHRS and CDR2 YFSETQ. The CDR3 runs 15 residues. The CDR3 nucleotides are TGCGCCAGCAGCTTGGGAGGGGCAACTAATGAAAAACTGTTTTTT. Amino acid sequence: CASSLGGATNEKLFF.

The chain combines TRBV6-5 with TRBJ1-4; TRBD1 matches 11 bases. The germline V gene has CDR1 MNHEY and CDR2 SVGAGI. V lost 6 bases and J lost 8; bases outside the gene matches: 5. CDR3 length: 14 amino acids. For the CDR3, the DNA is TGTGCCAGCAGGGGGACAGGGGGTCACGAAAAACTGTTTTTT. It translates to CASRGTGGHEKLFF.

The CDR3: CASRALTGDQETQYF. The CDR3 DNA follows: TGTGCCAGCAGGGCCTTGACAGGGGACCAAGAGACCCAGTACTTC. This chain joins TRBV2 and TRBJ2-5, with 8 bases identical to TRBD1. Per the germline V gene, CDR1 is SNHLY and CDR2 is FYNNEI. The CDR3 length is 15 residues. J lost 0 bases, V lost 6 bases, and 6 bases had no gene match.

This chain connects TRBV11-3 to TRBJ2-1; TRBD2 agrees at 13 bases. J was trimmed by 8 bases and V by 5 bases; bases with no gene match: 12. The CDR3 extends over 17 amino acids. CDR1 and CDR2 (germline): SGHNT, YENEEA. CDR3 protein: CASSPGLLAGGYDEQFF. The CDR3 DNA is TGTGCCAGCAGCCCAGGCTTACTAGCGGGGGGGTATGATGAGCAGTTCTTC.

This clone was detected only once. J is TRBJ1-1 and V is TRBV5-1, with D possibly matching TRBD1 (5 bases). Trimming took 2 bases from V and 4 from J, leaving 18 bases between them. The CDR3 is made up of 16 amino acids. The germline gives CDR1 SGHRS, CDR2 YFSETQ. The CDR3 protein is CASSFDLGGLATEAFF. CDR3 bases: TGCGCCAGCAGCTTCGATCTCGGGGGGTTGGCCACTGAAGCTTTCTTT.

The V call is TRBV5-1, the J call TRBJ1-4; D unresolved. V lost 5 bases and J lost 2, with 7 bases in between. The CDR3 has 13 amino acids. Germline V gene lookup returns CDR1 SGHRS and CDR2 YFSETQ. CDR3 in amino acids: CASRRWTNEKLFF. The CDR3 region has the DNA TGCGCCAGCAGGCGGTGGACTAATGAAAAACTGTTTTTT.

A single count supports this clone. The chain uses TRBV19 and TRBJ2-1; TRBD2 matches at 11 bases. Germline CDR1 and CDR2: LNHDA and SQIVND (reference sequence). This CDR3 region has 18 residues. The J segment lost 7 bases and the V segment lost 0 bases, leaving 11 bases of the junction unmatched. The CDR3: CASSIDPPLAGGRNEQFF. DNA of the CDR3: TGTGCCAGTAGTATAGATCCCCCTTTAGCGGGGGGGCGGAATGAGCAGTTCTTC.